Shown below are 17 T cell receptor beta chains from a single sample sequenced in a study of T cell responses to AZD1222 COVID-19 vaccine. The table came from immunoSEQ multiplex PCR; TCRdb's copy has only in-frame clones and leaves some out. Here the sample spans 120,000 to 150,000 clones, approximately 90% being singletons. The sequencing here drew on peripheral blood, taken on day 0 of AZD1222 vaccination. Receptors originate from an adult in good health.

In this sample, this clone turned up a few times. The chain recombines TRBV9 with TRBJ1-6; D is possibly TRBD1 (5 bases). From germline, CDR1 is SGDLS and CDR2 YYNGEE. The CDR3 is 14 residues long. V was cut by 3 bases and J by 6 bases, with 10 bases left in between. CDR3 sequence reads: CASSAGYGNSPLHF. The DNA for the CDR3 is TGTGCCAGCAGCGCAGGGTACGGTAATTCACCCCTCCACTTT.

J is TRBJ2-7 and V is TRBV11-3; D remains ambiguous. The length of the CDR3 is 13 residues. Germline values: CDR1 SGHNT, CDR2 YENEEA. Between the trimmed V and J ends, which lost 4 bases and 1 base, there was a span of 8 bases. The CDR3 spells CASSSDNSYEQYF. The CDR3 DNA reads TGTGCCAGCAGCTCGGATAATTCCTACGAGCAGTACTTC.

The CDR3 sequence is CASSLGSLGANEKLFF. CDR3 in DNA: TGTGCCAGCAGCTTAGGCTCTCTCGGTGCTAATGAAAAACTGTTTTTT. This sequence joins TRBV7-2 and TRBJ1-4, with D hard to call. Germline CDR1 is SGHTA and CDR2 is FQGNSA. The CDR3 is made up of 16 amino acids. V was clipped by 1 base and J by 3 bases, with 12 bases between them.

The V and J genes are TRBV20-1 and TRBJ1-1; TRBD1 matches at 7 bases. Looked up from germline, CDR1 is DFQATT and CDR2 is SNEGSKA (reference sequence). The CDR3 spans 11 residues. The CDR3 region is CRTGLNTEAFF. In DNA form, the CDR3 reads TGCAGGACAGGGCTGAACACTGAAGCTTTCTTT.

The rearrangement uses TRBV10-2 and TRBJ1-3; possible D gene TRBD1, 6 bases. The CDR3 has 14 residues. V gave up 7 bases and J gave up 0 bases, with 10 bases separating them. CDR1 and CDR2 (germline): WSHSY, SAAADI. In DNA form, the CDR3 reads TGCGCCAGCAAGGACAGATTCTCTGGAAACACCATATATTTT. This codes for CASKDRFSGNTIYF.

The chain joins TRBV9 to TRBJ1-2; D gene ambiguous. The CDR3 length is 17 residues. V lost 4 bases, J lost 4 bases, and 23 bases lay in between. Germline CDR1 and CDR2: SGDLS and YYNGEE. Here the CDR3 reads CASSPRVRSGSAYGYTF. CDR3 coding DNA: TGTGCCAGCAGCCCCCGGGTGAGGTCGGGATCGGCCTATGGCTACACCTTC.

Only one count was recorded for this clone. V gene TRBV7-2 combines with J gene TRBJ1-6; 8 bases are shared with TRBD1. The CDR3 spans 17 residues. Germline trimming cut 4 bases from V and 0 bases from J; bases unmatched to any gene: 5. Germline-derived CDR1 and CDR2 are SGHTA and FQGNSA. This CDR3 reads CASSWTGRSSYNSPLHF. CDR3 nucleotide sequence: TGTGCCAGCAGCTGGACAGGGCGGAGCTCCTATAATTCACCCCTCCACTTT.

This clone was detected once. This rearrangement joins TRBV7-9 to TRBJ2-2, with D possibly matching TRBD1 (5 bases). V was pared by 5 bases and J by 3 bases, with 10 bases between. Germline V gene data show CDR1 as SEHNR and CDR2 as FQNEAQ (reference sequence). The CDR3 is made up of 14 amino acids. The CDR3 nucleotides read TGTGCCAGCAGCCCAAGGGGTGACACCGGGGAGCTGTTTTTT. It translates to CASSPRGDTGELFF.

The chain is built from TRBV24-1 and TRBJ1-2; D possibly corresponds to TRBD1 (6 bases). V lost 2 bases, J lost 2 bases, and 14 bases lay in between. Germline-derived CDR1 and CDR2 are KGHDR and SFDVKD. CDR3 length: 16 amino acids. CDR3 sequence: CATSDSQNRVNYGYTF. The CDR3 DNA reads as TGTGCCACCAGTGATTCGCAAAACAGGGTCAACTATGGCTACACCTTC.

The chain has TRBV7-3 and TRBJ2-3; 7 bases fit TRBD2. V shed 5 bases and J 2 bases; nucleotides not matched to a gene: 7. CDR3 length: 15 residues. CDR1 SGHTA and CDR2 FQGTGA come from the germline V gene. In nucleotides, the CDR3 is TGTGCCAGCAGCCTTACTAGCGACCACACAGATACGCAGTATTTT. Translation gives CASSLTSDHTDTQYF.

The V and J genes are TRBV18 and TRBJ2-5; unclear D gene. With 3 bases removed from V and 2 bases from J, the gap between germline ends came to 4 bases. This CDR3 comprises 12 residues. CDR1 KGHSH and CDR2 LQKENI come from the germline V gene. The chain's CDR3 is CASSPGQETQYF. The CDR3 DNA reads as TGTGCCAGCTCACCCGGGCAAGAGACCCAGTACTTC. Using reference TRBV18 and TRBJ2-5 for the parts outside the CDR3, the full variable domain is NAGVMQNPRHLVRRRGQEARLRCSPMKGHSHVYWYRQLPEEGLKFMVYLQKENIIDESGMPKERFSAEFPKEGPSILRIQQVVRGDSAAYFCASSPGQETQYFGPGTRLLVL.

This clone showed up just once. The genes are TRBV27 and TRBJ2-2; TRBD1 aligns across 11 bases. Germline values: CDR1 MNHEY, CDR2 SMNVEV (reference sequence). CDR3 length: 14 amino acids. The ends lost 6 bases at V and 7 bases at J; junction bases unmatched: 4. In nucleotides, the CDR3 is TGTGCCAGCAGGCCGGGACAGGGGGTCGGGGAGCTGTTTTTT. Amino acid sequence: CASRPGQGVGELFF.

CDR3 in amino acids: CASSTPTTDTQYF. DNA for the CDR3: TGTGCCAGCAGCACCCCAACCACAGATACGCAGTATTTT. The chain employs TRBV7-2 and TRBJ2-3, with unresolved D. Germline CDR1 and CDR2: SGHTA and FQGNSA. CDR3 size: 13 residues. V was pared by 5 bases and J by 2 bases, with 8 bases between.

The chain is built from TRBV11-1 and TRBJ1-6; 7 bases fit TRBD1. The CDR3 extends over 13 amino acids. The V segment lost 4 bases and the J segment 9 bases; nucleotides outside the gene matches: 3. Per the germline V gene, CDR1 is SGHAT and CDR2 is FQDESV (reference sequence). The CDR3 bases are TGTGCCAGCAGCTCACAGGGGTTTTCACCCCTCCACTTT. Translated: CASSSQGFSPLHF.

CDR3 coding DNA: TGTGCCAGGGCGGGGGGGGAGTGGGGCGAGCAGTACTTC. Amino acid sequence: CARAGGEWGEQYF. The chain carries TRBV6-5 and TRBJ2-7; 9 bases match TRBD2. The CDR3 contains 13 residues. Germline lookup yields CDR1 MNHEY and CDR2 SVGAGI. The V and J ends lost 9 bases and 6 bases, in that order; junction bases with no gene match: 9.

In DNA form, the CDR3 reads TGTGCCACCCATGGGAGCGGGGACAATTCACCCCTCCACTTT. It specifies CATHGSGDNSPLHF. The V and J genes are TRBV19 and TRBJ1-6; tentatively, D is TRBD1 (5 bases). With 10 bases removed from V and 7 bases from J, the gap between germline ends came to 17 bases. Germline assignment: CDR1 LNHDA and CDR2 SQIVND (reference sequence). CDR3 length: 14 residues.

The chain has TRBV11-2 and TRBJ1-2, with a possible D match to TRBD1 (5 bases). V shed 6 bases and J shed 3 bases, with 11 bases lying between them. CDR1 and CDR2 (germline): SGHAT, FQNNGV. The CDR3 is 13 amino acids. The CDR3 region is CASSPGTHYGYTF. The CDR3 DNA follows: TGTGCCAGCAGTCCCGGGACCCACTATGGCTACACCTTC. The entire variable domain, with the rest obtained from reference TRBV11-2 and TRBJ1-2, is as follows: EAGVAQSPRYKIIEKRQSVAFWCNPISGHATLYWYQQILGQGPKLLIQFQNNGVVDDSQLPKDRFSAERLKGVDSTLKIQPAKLEDSAVYLCASSPGTHYGYTFGSGTRLTVV.